Each of the 27 T cell receptor beta chains below was sequenced from the same sample in a study of T-cell reconstitution after alpha-beta-depleted transplantation in children. Preparing the TCRbeta library involved the use of unique molecular identifiers. In TCRdb, the PCR reads were re-called with MiXCR into one record per CDR3 protein. The sample gives about 610,000 distinct CDR3 sequences, more than 9% of which show up once; 4% is in the top ten. Sequences were derived from PBMCs from the stem cell graft donor, sampled from the stem cell graft. These receptors were obtained from a human donor who donated a stem cell graft to a child with acute myeloid leukemia.

The gene calls are TRBV29-1 and TRBJ2-3, with 7 bases lining up with TRBD2. Per germline, CDR1 SQVTM and CDR2 ANQGSEA. The CDR3 runs 9 residues. CDR3: CGGEGTQYF. In DNA form, the CDR3 reads TGCGGGGGGGAAGGAACGCAGTATTTT.

This clonotype has more than one count but fewer than ten. The chain joins TRBV6-1 to TRBJ2-3; 9 nucleotides agree with TRBD2. The junction had 5 bases not matched to a gene; V was cut back by 6 bases and J by 1 base. The CDR3 covers 15 residues. From germline, CDR1 is MNHNS and CDR2 SASEGT. The CDR3 DNA sequence: TGTGCCAGCAGAATAGCGGGAGCTGGCACAGATACGCAGTATTTT. Translating it yields CASRIAGAGTDTQYF.

At least ten counts were recorded for this clonotype. The rearrangement uses TRBV29-1 and TRBJ1-1, with a weak D call TRBD1 (6 bases). The germline V gene encodes CDR1 SQVTM and CDR2 ANQGSEA. CDR3 length: 12 residues. V shed 7 bases and J shed 1 base, with 10 bases lying between them. The chain's CDR3 is CSGGQPNTEAFF. The CDR3 DNA is TGCAGCGGCGGACAGCCGAACACTGAAGCTTTCTTT.

This clonotype was counted between two and nine times. The gene calls are TRBV29-1 and TRBJ1-1; D is unclear. Per germline, CDR1 SQVTM and CDR2 ANQGSEA. V lost 5 bases and J 2 bases, leaving 9 bases between the germline ends. This CDR3 spans 12 amino acids. DNA of the CDR3: TGCAGCGTTCACGGCTTTAACACTGAAGCTTTCTTT. It encodes CSVHGFNTEAFF.

The chain joins TRBV7-9 to TRBJ2-3; 9 nucleotides agree with TRBD2. Per the germline V gene, CDR1 is SEHNR and CDR2 is FQNEAQ (reference sequence). This CDR3 comprises 16 residues. V shed 1 base, J shed 5 bases, and the junction held 7 bases outside the gene matches. The DNA of the CDR3 is TGTGCCAGCAGCTTAGAGGCGGGAGGGCCTGGAGATACGCAGTATTTT. Protein: CASSLEAGGPGDTQYF.

Many counts were recorded for this clonotype. The chain uses TRBV7-2 and TRBJ2-1; D ambiguous. CDR3 length equals 17 residues. Trimming took off 0 bases at V and 3 bases at J, with 15 bases between the two ends. Germline CDR1 is SGHTA and CDR2 is FQGNSA. The CDR3 is CASSLAGLLAFYNEQFF. The CDR3 DNA follows: TGTGCCAGCAGCTTAGCTGGCCTTTTGGCCTTCTACAATGAGCAGTTCTTC.

This clonotype showed up many times. The genes are TRBV29-1 and TRBJ2-5; 12 nucleotides line up with TRBD2. Unmatched junction bases numbered 8, after V lost 7 bases and J lost 5 bases. Germline V gene sequence: CDR1 SQVTM, CDR2 ANQGSEA. The CDR3 spans 14 residues. The CDR3 here is CSGMPLAGGETQYF. The CDR3 bases are TGCAGCGGCATGCCCCTAGCGGGAGGGGAGACCCAGTACTTC.

J is TRBJ2-5 and V is TRBV12-3 or TRBV12-4; D is uncertain. This CDR3 comprises 15 residues. V shed 3 bases and J shed 1 base, with 12 bases lying between them. Written as DNA, the CDR3 is TGTGCCAGCAGTTTTGAAACTACCTTCCAAGAGACCCAGTACTTC. Its translation: CASSFETTFQETQYF.

This clonotype was seen more than once but under ten times. This rearrangement joins TRBV29-1 to TRBJ2-5, with TRBD2 matching 9 bases. After removal of 7 bases from V and 5 bases from J, the junction contained 8 bases not matched to a gene. The CDR3 spans 13 residues. CDR1 and CDR2 from the germline V gene are SQVTM and ANQGSEA. The CDR3 loop is CSAGRGGVETQYF. CDR3 coding DNA: TGCAGCGCCGGGCGGGGGGGTGTTGAGACCCAGTACTTC. The variable domain in full, completed from reference TRBV29-1 and TRBJ2-5, reads SAVISQKPSRDICQRGTSLTIQCQVDSQVTMMFWYRQQPGQSLTLIATANQGSEATYESGFVIDKFPISRPNLTFSTLTVSNMSPEDSSIYLCSAGRGGVETQYFGPGTRLLVL.

The J gene is TRBJ1-1, the V gene TRBV29-1; D may be TRBD1 (6 bases). CDR3 length: 13 amino acids. V gave up 4 bases and J gave up 3 bases, with 12 bases separating them. Germline V gives CDR1 SQVTM, CDR2 ANQGSEA. CDR3 bases: TGCAGCGTTGTCGCACAGGGAGACACTGAAGCTTTCTTT. This translates into CSVVAQGDTEAFF.

V is TRBV3-1 and J is TRBJ2-1; 9 bases map to TRBD2. Germline CDR1 LGHDT, CDR2 YNNKEL (reference sequence). V lost 1 base and J lost 5; bases outside the gene matches: 6. The CDR3 runs to 16 residues. The CDR3 sequence: CASSQVAGDPNNEQFF. In nucleotides, the CDR3 is TGTGCCAGCAGCCAAGTAGCGGGAGACCCTAACAATGAGCAGTTCTTC.

The CDR3 region has the DNA TGCAGTGCTAGGTTCGGCGGGGGGTATGGCTACACCTTC. It codes for CSARFGGGYGYTF. The rearrangement uses TRBV20-1 and TRBJ1-2, with TRBD1 as a possible D gene (5 bases). Trimming removed 3 bases from V and 5 bases from J, with 13 bases in between. Germline CDR1 DFQATT, CDR2 SNEGSKA (reference sequence). The CDR3 has 13 residues.

The chain employs TRBV5-1 and TRBJ2-1; 7 nucleotides line up with TRBD2. Germline CDR1 and CDR2: SGHRS and YFSETQ. The length of the CDR3 is 15 residues. V shed 0 bases and J 6 bases; nucleotides not matched to a gene: 6. The CDR3: CASSLARPGGNEQFF. The CDR3 coding sequence is TGCGCCAGCAGCTTGGCCCGGCCGGGGGGCAATGAGCAGTTCTTC.

This clonotype was found many times. The genes are TRBV7-9 and TRBJ2-7; TRBD2 might be the D (5 bases). The CDR3 runs to 12 residues. Deletions cut 6 bases from V and 3 bases from J, with 9 bases between. From germline, CDR1 is SEHNR and CDR2 FQNEAQ (reference sequence). The CDR3 loop is CASSSGFYEQYF. As DNA, the CDR3 is TGTGCCAGCAGTTCGGGGTTCTACGAGCAGTACTTC. Full variable domain (missing parts from reference TRBV7-9 and TRBJ2-7): DTGVSQNPRHKITKRGQNVTFRCDPISEHNRLYWYRQTLGQGPEFLTYFQNEAQLEKSRLLSDRFSAERPKGSFSTLEIQRTEQGDSAMYLCASSSGFYEQYFGPGTRLTVT.

This clonotype appeared many times. The genes are TRBV12-3 or TRBV12-4 and TRBJ2-7; the D is unclear. V lost 1 base and J 6 bases, leaving 10 bases between the germline ends. The CDR3 is 13 residues long. Written as DNA, the CDR3 is TGTGCCAGCAGTTTAGGTCCGTCGGGCGAGCAGTACTTC. Residues: CASSLGPSGEQYF.

This chain joins TRBV7-2 and TRBJ2-1; tentatively, D is TRBD1 (6 bases). Germline V gene data show CDR1 as SGHTA and CDR2 as FQGNSA. Trimming cost V 1 base and J 9 bases, with 10 bases left between them. The CDR3 is 13 amino acids. Here the CDR3 DNA reads TGTGCCAGCAGCTTAGGAGGGGGAAGTGAGCAGTTCTTC. Translated, it gives CASSLGGGSEQFF.

This clonotype was seen at least ten times. The chain uses TRBV10-3 and TRBJ2-7, with D perhaps TRBD2 (5 bases). Germline V gene data show CDR1 as ENHRY and CDR2 as SYGVKD. The CDR3 has 12 residues. V lost 7 bases and J lost 9, with 16 bases in between. Written as DNA, the CDR3 is TGTGCCATCACTGCCTCTCGGGGTCTGCAGTACTTC. Encoded protein: CAITASRGLQYF.

This chain connects TRBV18 to TRBJ1-4; D uncertain. Germline V gene lookup returns CDR1 KGHSH and CDR2 LQKENI. V dropped 3 bases and J dropped 3 bases, with 14 bases sitting between them. The CDR3 sequence is 16 residues long. CDR3 protein: CASSPFAGRANEKLFF. The CDR3 region has the DNA TGTGCCAGCTCACCCTTCGCTGGCCGGGCTAATGAAAAACTGTTTTTT.

The CDR3 reads CASSNSLSAYGYTF. Here the CDR3 DNA reads TGTGCCAGCAGTAACAGTCTCTCGGCCTATGGCTACACCTTC. The V gene is TRBV7-2, the J gene TRBJ1-2; D ambiguous. Trimming pared 6 bases from V and 4 bases from J, leaving 15 bases between. This CDR3 has 14 residues. Germline V lookup: CDR1 SGHTA, CDR2 FQGNSA.

This clonotype was counted many times. The rearrangement joins TRBV7-9 to TRBJ2-3; TRBD2 matches 10 bases. V shed 1 base, J shed 3 bases, and the junction held 1 base outside the gene matches. The length of the CDR3 is 15 residues. Germline CDR1 reads SEHNR; CDR2 reads FQNEAQ (reference sequence). CDR3: CASSLVTSGTDTQYF. CDR3 in DNA: TGTGCCAGCAGCTTAGTGACTAGCGGGACAGATACGCAGTATTTT. The entire variable domain, with the rest obtained from reference TRBV7-9 and TRBJ2-3, is as follows: DTGVSQNPRHKITKRGQNVTFRCDPISEHNRLYWYRQTLGQGPEFLTYFQNEAQLEKSRLLSDRFSAERPKGSFSTLEIQRTEQGDSAMYLCASSLVTSGTDTQYFGPGTRLTVL.

This clonotype was picked up one time. The CDR3 DNA reads TGTGCCAGCAGCTCGAACAGGGGGCTGGACGAGCAGTACTTC. Translated, it gives CASSSNRGLDEQYF. This chain connects TRBV7-2 to TRBJ2-7; TRBD1 aligns across 9 bases. With 4 bases clipped from V and 5 bases from J, the junction kept 6 bases outside the gene matches. CDR1 and CDR2 (germline): SGHTA, FQGNSA. The CDR3 has 14 residues.

This clonotype was observed a handful of times. CDR3 loop: CASSYSIQSMNTEAFF. As DNA, the CDR3 is TGTGCCAGCAGTTACTCGATACAATCCATGAACACTGAAGCTTTCTTT. The rearrangement joins TRBV6-2 or TRBV6-3 to TRBJ1-1; unclear D gene. The CDR3 extends over 16 amino acids. The germline gives CDR1 MNHEY, CDR2 SVGEGT. Trimming stripped 0 bases from V and 0 bases from J, with 11 bases between.

This clonotype has a handful of counts. The rearrangement links TRBV20-1 to TRBJ1-5; D may be TRBD1 (6 bases). Per the germline V gene, CDR1 is DFQATT and CDR2 is SNEGSKA (reference sequence). Between the trimmed V and J ends, which lost 7 bases and 1 base, there was a span of 20 bases. The CDR3 sequence is 16 residues long. CDR3 loop: CSGIMAGARSNQPQHF. In DNA form, the CDR3 reads TGCAGTGGGATAATGGCGGGGGCCCGGAGCAATCAGCCCCAGCATTTT.

This clonotype has only a few counts. The rearrangement uses TRBV5-1 and TRBJ2-6; TRBD1 aligns across 9 bases. The trim removed 4 bases at V and 4 bases at J, leaving 6 bases unmatched. The CDR3 covers 16 residues. Looked up from germline, CDR1 is SGHRS and CDR2 is YFSETQ. CDR3 protein: CASSQQGALGANVLTF. The DNA for the CDR3 is TGCGCCAGCAGCCAACAGGGGGCGCTGGGGGCCAACGTCCTGACTTTC. The full variable domain, in which reference TRBV5-1 and TRBJ2-6 provide the parts outside the CDR3, is KAGVTQTPRYLIKTRGQQVTLSCSPISGHRSVSWYQQTPGQGLQFLFEYFSETQRNKGNFPGRFSGRQFSNSRSEMNVSTLELGDSALYLCASSQQGALGANVLTFGAGSRLTVL.

The chain links TRBV7-6 to TRBJ2-7; 7 bases line up with TRBD2. Unmatched junction bases numbered 7, after V lost 1 base and J lost 7 bases. The CDR3 sequence is 14 residues long. The germline V gene encodes CDR1 SGHVS and CDR2 FNYEAQ. CDR3 loop: CASSLGGGSGEQYF. CDR3 in DNA: TGTGCCAGCAGCTTAGGAGGCGGGAGTGGGGAGCAGTACTTC.

This clonotype was seen more than once but under ten times. The genes are TRBV10-3 and TRBJ2-3; 7 bases fit TRBD2. CDR1 is ENHRY and CDR2 is SYGVKD in the germline V gene. The CDR3 is 13 residues long. Trimming at V came to 9 bases and at J to 6 bases, leaving 9 bases not matched to a gene. For the CDR3, the DNA is TGTGCCATTGCCCTTGGCGGGAGTGATACGCAGTATTTT. This translates into CAIALGGSDTQYF.

The V gene is TRBV5-1, the J gene TRBJ1-4; 9 bases are a match to TRBD1. The length of the CDR3 is 14 residues. The germline CDR1 and CDR2 sequences are SGHRS and YFSETQ. Germline trimming cut 4 bases from V and 7 bases from J; bases unmatched to any gene: 5. CDR3: CASSTGQGPEKLFF. The CDR3 nucleotides read TGCGCCAGCAGCACCGGACAGGGGCCTGAAAAACTGTTTTTT.